These 20 T cell receptor beta chains originate from one sample sequenced in a study of CD8 T cells in Susac syndrome. Reverse transcription of roughly 0.5 to 1 ug RNA was carried out with random hexamers. A single record per CDR3 protein comes from TCRdb applying MiXCR to the immunoSEQ multiplex PCR reads. The sample yields about 29,000 distinct CDR3 sequences, roughly 92% seen once. The sequencing input was CD8+ T cells from PBMCs. These receptors were obtained from a human donor in good health.

This chain connects TRBV4-3 to TRBJ2-2; 13 bases line up with TRBD2. The V gene end was trimmed by 1 base and the J gene end by 1 base; junction bases not matched to a gene: 3. The CDR3 contains 18 residues. CDR1 LGHNA and CDR2 YSLEER come from the germline V gene. The CDR3: CASSQARLAGGNTGELFF. CDR3 nucleotide sequence: TGCGCCAGCAGCCAAGCCCGACTAGCGGGGGGGAACACCGGGGAGCTGTTTTTT.

The rearrangement uses TRBV19 and TRBJ2-5; the match to TRBD2 covers 9 bases. The CDR3 runs to 16 residues. The V gene's germline CDR1 is LNHDA and CDR2 SQIVND (reference sequence). V dropped 5 bases and J dropped 5; count of bases not matched to a gene: 12. The CDR3 nucleotides are TGTGCCAGTAGTCCGGAAGAGACTAGCGGATATGAGACCCAGTACTTC. Encoded protein: CASSPEETSGYETQYF.

About this clonotype: One junction end disagrees with the germline gene, perhaps due to a read error. V is TRBV7-9 and J is TRBJ1-2; D might be TRBD1 (5 bases). This CDR3 has 12 residues. CDR1 and CDR2 from the germline V gene are SEHNR and FQNEAQ (reference sequence). This chain's CDR3 is CASSLRDVGGSF. CDR3 bases: TGTGCCAGCAGCTTACGGGACGTTGGCGGCTCCTTC.

CDR3: CASRDSYGYTF. CDR3 DNA sequence: TGTGCCAGCCGGGACAGCTATGGCTACACCTTC. This chain links TRBV2 with TRBJ1-2; the match to TRBD1 covers 7 bases. The length of the CDR3 is 11 residues. CDR1 and CDR2 from the germline V gene are SNHLY and FYNNEI. The J segment lost 4 bases and the V segment lost 8 bases, leaving 1 base of the junction unmatched.

The gene calls are TRBV20-1 and TRBJ2-5; D is ambiguous. The CDR3 sequence is 13 residues long. Germline V CDR1 and CDR2: DFQATT, SNEGSKA (reference sequence). The V and J ends lost 0 bases and 5 bases respectively, with 10 bases between them. CDR3 amino acids: CSARDPAVETQYF. CDR3 coding DNA: TGCAGTGCTAGAGATCCGGCAGTCGAGACCCAGTACTTC.

J is TRBJ2-2 and V is TRBV6-4; weak D call: TRBD1 (5 bases). The CDR3 has 13 residues. The V gene lost 3 bases and the J gene lost 3 bases, with 5 bases spanning the gap. Germline V gene sequence: CDR1 MRHNA, CDR2 SNTAGT. The CDR3 nucleotides are TGTGCCAGCAGTGAGGGGCACACCGGGGAGCTGTTTTTT. It is translated as CASSEGHTGELFF.

V usage is TRBV2 and J usage is TRBJ1-5, with TRBD1 matching 8 bases. Germline loops: CDR1 SNHLY, CDR2 FYNNEI. V lost 6 bases to trimming and J lost 1 base; unmatched junction nucleotides: 8. The CDR3 is 16 amino acids. This CDR3 reads CASSLTGGLSNQPQHF. CDR3 coding DNA: TGTGCCAGCAGCTTAACAGGGGGTCTAAGCAATCAGCCCCAGCATTTT.

V gene TRBV4-1 combines with J gene TRBJ1-1; 9 nucleotides align to TRBD1. This CDR3 has 14 amino acids. The ends lost 4 bases at V and 5 bases at J; junction bases unmatched: 5. The germline V gene has CDR1 MGHRA and CDR2 YSYEKL. CDR3 DNA sequence: TGCGCCAGCAGCCCCCCGGGACAGGGAACTGAAGCTTTCTTT. Encoded protein: CASSPPGQGTEAFF.

This chain connects TRBV12-3 or TRBV12-4 to TRBJ2-5; TRBD2 agrees at 10 bases. The CDR3 runs 14 residues. J was trimmed by 8 bases and V by 6 bases; bases with no gene match: 9. As DNA, the CDR3 is TGTGCCAGCAGCCTGAGCGGGGGGGCGGACACCCAGTACTTC. It encodes CASSLSGGADTQYF.

Turning to this clonotype: Sequence at one end of the junction differs from germline and may be a read error. The chain uses TRBV5-4 and TRBJ1-1; D is unclear. The V gene's germline CDR1 is SGHNT and CDR2 YYREEE (reference sequence). The CDR3 totals 14 residues. For the CDR3, the DNA is TGTGCCAGCAGCTTCGGGCAGCTGAACACTGAAGTTTTCTTT. As protein: CASSFGQLNTEVFF.

The CDR3: CSATGGLTEAFF. DNA for the CDR3: TGCAGTGCTACAGGGGGCCTCACTGAAGCTTTCTTT. The genes are TRBV20-1 and TRBJ1-1, with 8 nucleotides matching TRBD1. This CDR3 has 12 residues. From germline, CDR1 is DFQATT and CDR2 SNEGSKA (reference sequence). V lost 4 bases to trimming and J lost 4 bases; unmatched junction nucleotides: 2.

V usage is TRBV4-3 and J usage is TRBJ1-6, with D possibly being TRBD1 (5 bases). Trimming left V 1 base short and J 10 bases short, with 20 bases between. There are 17 residues in the CDR3. Germline CDR1 reads LGHNA; CDR2 reads YSLEER. The CDR3 coding sequence is TGCGCCAGCAGCCAAGGGCCGTCGGGGGGTTCAGGGTCACCCCTCCACTTT. Translating gives CASSQGPSGGSGSPLHF.

The rearrangement uses TRBV5-1 and TRBJ2-7; D not resolved. Trimming took off 4 bases at V and 2 bases at J, with 10 bases between the two ends. This CDR3 comprises 13 residues. Germline V lookup: CDR1 SGHRS, CDR2 YFSETQ. The CDR3 DNA sequence: TGCGCCAGCAGCGAAGGGAATACCTACGAGCAGTACTTC. The encoded protein is CASSEGNTYEQYF.

CDR3 sequence reads: CASRDRDSNYGYTF. The CDR3 region has the DNA TGTGCCAGCAGGGACCGGGACTCTAACTATGGCTACACCTTC. The gene calls are TRBV14 and TRBJ1-2, with TRBD1 as a possible D gene (5 bases). Germline assignment: CDR1 SGHDN and CDR2 FVKESK. V was pared by 6 bases and J by 0 bases, with 11 bases between. The CDR3 extends over 14 amino acids.

V usage is TRBV7-2 and J usage is TRBJ2-5, with TRBD1 as a possible D gene (5 bases). CDR1 and CDR2 (germline): SGHTA, FQGNSA. The CDR3 consists of 13 residues. V was pared by 3 bases and J by 4 bases, with 9 bases between. This CDR3 is CASSFRVSETQYF. CDR3 nucleotide sequence: TGTGCCAGCAGCTTCAGGGTCTCAGAGACCCAGTACTTC.

The chain is built from TRBV19 and TRBJ1-5; perhaps TRBD1 as D (6 bases). CDR3 length equals 14 residues. Trimming left V 5 bases short and J 3 bases short, with 11 bases between. Germline CDR1 LNHDA, CDR2 SQIVND (reference sequence). The CDR3 DNA reads as TGTGCCAGTAGTCCGAGGGGGGTCAATCAGCCCCAGCATTTT. Residues: CASSPRGVNQPQHF.

The chain recombines TRBV7-2 with TRBJ2-5; D may match TRBD1 or TRBD2 (5 bases each). The CDR3 is 15 residues long. Germline V CDR1 and CDR2: SGHTA, FQGNSA. V was clipped by 2 bases and J by 4 bases, with 14 bases between them. The CDR3 is CASSLLKRGRETQYF. The CDR3 coding sequence is TGTGCCAGCAGCTTATTGAAACGGGGACGAGAGACCCAGTACTTC.

This chain links TRBV7-8 with TRBJ2-2, with 8 bases fitting TRBD1. The germline CDR1 and CDR2 sequences are SGHVS and FQNEAQ. The trim removed 5 bases at V and 3 bases at J, leaving 8 bases unmatched. The CDR3 contains 16 residues. Here the CDR3 reads CASSPSTGGYTGELFF. CDR3 coding DNA: TGTGCCAGCAGCCCCAGTACAGGGGGGTACACCGGGGAGCTGTTTTTT.

The chain joins TRBV27 to TRBJ1-2, with 9 bases identical to TRBD1. J gave up 5 bases and V 5 bases, and 9 bases lay outside the gene matches. CDR1 and CDR2 from the germline V gene are MNHEY and SMNVEV (reference sequence). This CDR3 contains 15 residues. The CDR3 sequence: CASSRQGVSFYGYTF. The DNA for the CDR3 is TGTGCCAGCAGTCGACAGGGGGTATCCTTTTATGGCTACACCTTC.

The V call is TRBV27, the J call TRBJ2-3; unclear D gene. Trimming left V 1 base short and J 5 bases short, with 4 bases between. There are 12 residues in the CDR3. Germline CDR1 and CDR2: MNHEY and SMNVEV (reference sequence). CDR3 bases: TGTGCCAGCAGTTTATTGGGAGATACGCAGTATTTT. Translated, it gives CASSLLGDTQYF.